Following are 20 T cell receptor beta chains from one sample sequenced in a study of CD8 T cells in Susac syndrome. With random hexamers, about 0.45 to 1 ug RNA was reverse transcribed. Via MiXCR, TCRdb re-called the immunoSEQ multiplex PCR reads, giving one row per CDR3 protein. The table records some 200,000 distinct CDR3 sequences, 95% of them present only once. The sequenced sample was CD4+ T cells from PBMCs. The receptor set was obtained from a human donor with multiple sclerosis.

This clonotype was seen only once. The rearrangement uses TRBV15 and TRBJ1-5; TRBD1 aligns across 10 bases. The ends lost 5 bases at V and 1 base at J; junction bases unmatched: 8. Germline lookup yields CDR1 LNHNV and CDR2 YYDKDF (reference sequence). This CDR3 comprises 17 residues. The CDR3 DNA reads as TGTGCCACCAGCTCGGACAGGGGGGGAGGCAGCAATCAGCCCCAGCATTTT. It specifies CATSSDRGGGSNQPQHF.

The DNA of the CDR3 is TGCAGCGTTGAAGATCGTGGTTCGGGCTACACCTTC. Translation gives CSVEDRGSGYTF. The gene calls are TRBV29-1 and TRBJ1-2; D gene uncertain. Germline loops: CDR1 SQVTM, CDR2 ANQGSEA. Trimming left V 0 bases short and J 8 bases short, with 10 bases between. The CDR3 totals 12 residues.

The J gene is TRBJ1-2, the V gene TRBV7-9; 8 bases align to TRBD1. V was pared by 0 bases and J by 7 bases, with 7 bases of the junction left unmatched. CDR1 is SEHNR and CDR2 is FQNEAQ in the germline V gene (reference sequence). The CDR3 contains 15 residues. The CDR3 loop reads CASSLADRVVPGYTF. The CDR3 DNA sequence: TGTGCCAGCAGCTTAGCGGACAGGGTAGTCCCTGGCTACACCTTC.

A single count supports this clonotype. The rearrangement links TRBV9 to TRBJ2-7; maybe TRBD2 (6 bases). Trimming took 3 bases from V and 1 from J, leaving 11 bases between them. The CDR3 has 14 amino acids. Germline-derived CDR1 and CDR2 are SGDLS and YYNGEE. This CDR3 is CASSALALSYEQYF. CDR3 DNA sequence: TGTGCCAGCAGCGCCCTAGCGTTATCCTACGAGCAGTACTTC.

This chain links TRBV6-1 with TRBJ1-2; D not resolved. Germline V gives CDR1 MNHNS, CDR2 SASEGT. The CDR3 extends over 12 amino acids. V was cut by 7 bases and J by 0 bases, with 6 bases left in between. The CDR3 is CASIQPNYGYTF. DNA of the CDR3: TGTGCCAGCATTCAGCCTAACTATGGCTACACCTTC.

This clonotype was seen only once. The CDR3 sequence is CATTLDGWSYNEQFF. CDR3 bases: TGTGCCACCACCCTAGACGGTTGGTCCTACAATGAGCAGTTCTTC. The chain employs TRBV15 and TRBJ2-1; D uncertain. The CDR3 covers 15 residues. Germline loops: CDR1 LNHNV, CDR2 YYDKDF (reference sequence). V was cut by 7 bases and J by 1 base, with 14 bases left in between.

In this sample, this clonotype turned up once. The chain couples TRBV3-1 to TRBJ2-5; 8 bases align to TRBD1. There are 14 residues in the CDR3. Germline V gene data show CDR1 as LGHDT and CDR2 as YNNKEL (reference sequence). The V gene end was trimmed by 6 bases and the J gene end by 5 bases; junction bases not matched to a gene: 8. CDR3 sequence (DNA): TGTGCCAGCAGTCACCTGGACAGGGCGGAGACCCAGTACTTC. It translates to CASSHLDRAETQYF.

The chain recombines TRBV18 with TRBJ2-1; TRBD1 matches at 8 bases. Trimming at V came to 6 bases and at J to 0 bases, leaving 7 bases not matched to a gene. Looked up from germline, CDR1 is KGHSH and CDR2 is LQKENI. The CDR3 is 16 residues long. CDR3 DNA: TGTGCCAGCTCTCAATCCCAGGGGGCCTCCTACAATGAGCAGTTCTTC. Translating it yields CASSQSQGASYNEQFF.

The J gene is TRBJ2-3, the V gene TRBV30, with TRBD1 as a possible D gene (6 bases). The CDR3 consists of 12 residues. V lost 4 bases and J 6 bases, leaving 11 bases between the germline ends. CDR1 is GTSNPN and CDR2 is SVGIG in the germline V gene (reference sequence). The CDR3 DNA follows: TGTGCCTGGACCGACCAGGGGGATACGCAGTATTTT. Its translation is CAWTDQGDTQYF.

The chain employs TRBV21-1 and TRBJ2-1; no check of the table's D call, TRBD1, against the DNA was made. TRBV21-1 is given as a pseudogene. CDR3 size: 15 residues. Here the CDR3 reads CASSPRTEDVNEQFF. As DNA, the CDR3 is TGTGCCAGCAGCCCCCGGACAGAGGACGTAAATGAGCAGTTCTTC.

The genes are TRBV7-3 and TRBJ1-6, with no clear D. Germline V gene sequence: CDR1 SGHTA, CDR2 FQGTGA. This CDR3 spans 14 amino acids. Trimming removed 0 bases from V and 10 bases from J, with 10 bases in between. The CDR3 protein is CASSLTGGQSPLHF. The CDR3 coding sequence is TGTGCCAGCAGCTTAACGGGCGGGCAGTCACCCCTCCACTTT. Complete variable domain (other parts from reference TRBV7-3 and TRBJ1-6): GAGVSQTPSNKVTEKGKYVELRCDPISGHTALYWYRQSLGQGPEFLIYFQGTGAADDSGLPNDRFFAVRPEGSVSTLKIQRTERGDSAVYLCASSLTGGQSPLHFGNGTRLTVT.

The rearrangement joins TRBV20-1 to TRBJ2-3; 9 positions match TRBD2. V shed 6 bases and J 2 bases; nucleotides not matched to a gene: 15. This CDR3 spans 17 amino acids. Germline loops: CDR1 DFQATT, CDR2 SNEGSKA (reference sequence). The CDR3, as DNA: TGCAGTGCCGGCTCTCGTTCCGCGGGGGGGCCCACAGATACGCAGTATTTT. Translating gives CSAGSRSAGGPTDTQYF.

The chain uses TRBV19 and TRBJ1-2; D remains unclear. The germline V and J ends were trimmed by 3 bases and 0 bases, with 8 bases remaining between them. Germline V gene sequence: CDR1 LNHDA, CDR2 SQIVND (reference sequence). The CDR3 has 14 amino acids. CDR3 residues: CASSIQVANYGYTF. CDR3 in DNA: TGTGCCAGTAGTATCCAGGTCGCTAACTATGGCTACACCTTC.

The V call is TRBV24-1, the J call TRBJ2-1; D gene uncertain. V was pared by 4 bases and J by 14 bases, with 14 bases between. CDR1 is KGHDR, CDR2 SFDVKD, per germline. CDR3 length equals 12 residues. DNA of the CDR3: TGTGCCACCAGTGACGAACCGGGTCTTAAGTTCTTC. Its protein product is CATSDEPGLKFF.

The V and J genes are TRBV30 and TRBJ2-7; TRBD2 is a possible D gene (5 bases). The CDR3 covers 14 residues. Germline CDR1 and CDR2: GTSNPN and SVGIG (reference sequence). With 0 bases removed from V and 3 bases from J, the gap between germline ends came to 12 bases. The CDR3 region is CAWSVALEGYEQYF. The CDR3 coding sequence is TGTGCCTGGAGTGTAGCCCTCGAGGGCTACGAGCAGTACTTC.

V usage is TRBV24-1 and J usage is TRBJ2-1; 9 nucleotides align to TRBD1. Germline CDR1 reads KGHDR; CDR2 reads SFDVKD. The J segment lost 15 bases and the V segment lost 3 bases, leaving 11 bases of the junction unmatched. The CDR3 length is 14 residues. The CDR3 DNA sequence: TGTGCCACCAGTGATCCCACAACAGGGGGCGTTCGGTTCTTC. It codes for CATSDPTTGGVRFF.

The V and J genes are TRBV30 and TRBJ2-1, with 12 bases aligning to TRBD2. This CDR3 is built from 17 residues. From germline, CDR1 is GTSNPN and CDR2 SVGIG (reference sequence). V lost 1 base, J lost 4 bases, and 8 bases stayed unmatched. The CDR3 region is CAWSGVGLAGTYNEQFF. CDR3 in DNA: TGTGCCTGGAGTGGTGTAGGACTAGCGGGGACGTACAATGAGCAGTTCTTC.

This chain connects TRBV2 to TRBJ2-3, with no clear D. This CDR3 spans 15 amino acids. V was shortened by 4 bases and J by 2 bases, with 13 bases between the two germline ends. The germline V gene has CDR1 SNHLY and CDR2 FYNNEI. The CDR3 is CASSVSSVITDTQYF. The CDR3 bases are TGTGCCAGCAGTGTCTCAAGCGTAATCACAGATACGCAGTATTTT.

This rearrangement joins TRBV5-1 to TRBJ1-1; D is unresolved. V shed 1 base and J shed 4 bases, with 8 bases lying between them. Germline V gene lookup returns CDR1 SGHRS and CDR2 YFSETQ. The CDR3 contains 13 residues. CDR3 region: CASSLTRSTEAFF. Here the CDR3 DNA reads TGCGCCAGCAGCTTGACTAGGTCCACTGAAGCTTTCTTT.

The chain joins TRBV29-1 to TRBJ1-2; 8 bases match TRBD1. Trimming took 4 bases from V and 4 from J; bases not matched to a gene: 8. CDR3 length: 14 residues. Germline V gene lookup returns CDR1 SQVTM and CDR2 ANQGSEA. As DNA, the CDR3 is TGCAGCGTTGTTATACAGGGGGGTATCTATGGCTACACCTTC. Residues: CSVVIQGGIYGYTF. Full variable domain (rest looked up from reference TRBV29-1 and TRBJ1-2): SAVISQKPSRDICQRGTSLTIQCQVDSQVTMMFWYRQQPGQSLTLIATANQGSEATYESGFVIDKFPISRPNLTFSTLTVSNMSPEDSSIYLCSVVIQGGIYGYTFGSGTRLTVV.